This T cell receptor (beta chain) came from a study of long-term antiretroviral therapy in people with HIV. The assay used was immunoSEQ (version v3.0), run at survey level. TCRdb keeps only in-frame clones here, not all; method: immunoSEQ multiplex PCR. Counted here are about 19,000 clones, about nine tenths occurring once; the ten biggest clones make up about 10%. From germline, CDR1 is SGHTA and CDR2 FQGNSA. J lost 7 bases, V lost 8 bases, and 11 bases had no gene match. This CDR3 is built from 13 residues. In its sample, this clone was seen a few times. V gene TRBV7-2 combines with J gene TRBJ2-7, with TRBD1 identical over 7 bases. This clonotype was sampled from a man aged 35-49 years with HIV. The source material was unsorted PBMCs, sampled 0.5 years after starting antiretroviral therapy. The CDR3 protein is CASGSGTVREQYF. The CDR3 nucleotides are TGTGCCAGCGGTTCCGGGACAGTGAGGGAGCAGTACTTC.